A single sample gave rise to the 2 T cell receptor beta chains below, sequenced in a study of vaccination and CD4 T cells after COVID-19. As for treatment: roughly 10-day PBMC culture with coronavirus spike peptide pools or control peptides (ViraFEST assay). CD4+ T cells that came from the unexposed donor were collected before the COVID-19 pandemic (2011-2018). No antigens are known for them. The Oncomine TCR Beta short-read assay was applied to DNA of cultured CD4+ T cells. TCRdb recomputed calls from the PCR reads with MiXCR, one row per CDR3 protein. This table has 9,000 to 9,500 distinct CDR3 sequences, roughly 30% appearing once. Sequences were obtained from CD4+ T cells from blood, cultured in vitro. The receptor source for this set is a human donor in good health.

V usage is TRBV6-1 and J usage is TRBJ2-7, with 8 bases lining up with TRBD1. Germline V gives CDR1 MNHNS, CDR2 SASEGT. This CDR3 contains 14 residues. After removal of 6 bases from V and 2 bases from J, the junction contained 6 bases not matched to a gene. CDR3 sequence reads: CASRVGQGTYEQYF. The CDR3 DNA sequence: TGTGCCAGCAGAGTCGGACAGGGAACCTACGAGCAGTACTTC.

The chain recombines TRBV6-2 or TRBV6-3 with TRBJ2-5; D is undetermined. V dropped 5 bases and J dropped 1 base, with 2 bases sitting between them. Looked up from germline, CDR1 is MNHEY and CDR2 is SVGEGT. This CDR3 has 11 amino acids. CDR3 region: CASSTQETQYF. In nucleotides, the CDR3 is TGTGCCAGCAGTACCCAAGAGACCCAGTACTTC.